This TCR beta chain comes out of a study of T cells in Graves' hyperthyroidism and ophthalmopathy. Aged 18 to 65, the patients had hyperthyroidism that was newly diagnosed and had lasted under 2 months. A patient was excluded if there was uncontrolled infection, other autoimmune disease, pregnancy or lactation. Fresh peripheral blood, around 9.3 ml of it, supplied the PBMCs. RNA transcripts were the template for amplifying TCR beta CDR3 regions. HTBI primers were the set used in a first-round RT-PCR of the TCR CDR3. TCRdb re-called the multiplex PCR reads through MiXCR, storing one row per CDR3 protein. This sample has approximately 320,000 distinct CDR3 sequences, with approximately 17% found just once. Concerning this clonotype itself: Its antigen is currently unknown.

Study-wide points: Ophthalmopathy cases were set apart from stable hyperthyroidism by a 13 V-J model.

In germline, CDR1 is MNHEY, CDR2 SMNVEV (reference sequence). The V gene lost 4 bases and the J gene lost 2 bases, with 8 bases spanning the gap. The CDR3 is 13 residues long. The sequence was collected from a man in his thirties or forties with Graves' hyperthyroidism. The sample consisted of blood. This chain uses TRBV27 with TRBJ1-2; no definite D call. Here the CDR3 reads CASSYSLNYGYTF. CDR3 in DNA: TGTGCCAGCAGTTATTCACTAAACTATGGCTACACCTTC.